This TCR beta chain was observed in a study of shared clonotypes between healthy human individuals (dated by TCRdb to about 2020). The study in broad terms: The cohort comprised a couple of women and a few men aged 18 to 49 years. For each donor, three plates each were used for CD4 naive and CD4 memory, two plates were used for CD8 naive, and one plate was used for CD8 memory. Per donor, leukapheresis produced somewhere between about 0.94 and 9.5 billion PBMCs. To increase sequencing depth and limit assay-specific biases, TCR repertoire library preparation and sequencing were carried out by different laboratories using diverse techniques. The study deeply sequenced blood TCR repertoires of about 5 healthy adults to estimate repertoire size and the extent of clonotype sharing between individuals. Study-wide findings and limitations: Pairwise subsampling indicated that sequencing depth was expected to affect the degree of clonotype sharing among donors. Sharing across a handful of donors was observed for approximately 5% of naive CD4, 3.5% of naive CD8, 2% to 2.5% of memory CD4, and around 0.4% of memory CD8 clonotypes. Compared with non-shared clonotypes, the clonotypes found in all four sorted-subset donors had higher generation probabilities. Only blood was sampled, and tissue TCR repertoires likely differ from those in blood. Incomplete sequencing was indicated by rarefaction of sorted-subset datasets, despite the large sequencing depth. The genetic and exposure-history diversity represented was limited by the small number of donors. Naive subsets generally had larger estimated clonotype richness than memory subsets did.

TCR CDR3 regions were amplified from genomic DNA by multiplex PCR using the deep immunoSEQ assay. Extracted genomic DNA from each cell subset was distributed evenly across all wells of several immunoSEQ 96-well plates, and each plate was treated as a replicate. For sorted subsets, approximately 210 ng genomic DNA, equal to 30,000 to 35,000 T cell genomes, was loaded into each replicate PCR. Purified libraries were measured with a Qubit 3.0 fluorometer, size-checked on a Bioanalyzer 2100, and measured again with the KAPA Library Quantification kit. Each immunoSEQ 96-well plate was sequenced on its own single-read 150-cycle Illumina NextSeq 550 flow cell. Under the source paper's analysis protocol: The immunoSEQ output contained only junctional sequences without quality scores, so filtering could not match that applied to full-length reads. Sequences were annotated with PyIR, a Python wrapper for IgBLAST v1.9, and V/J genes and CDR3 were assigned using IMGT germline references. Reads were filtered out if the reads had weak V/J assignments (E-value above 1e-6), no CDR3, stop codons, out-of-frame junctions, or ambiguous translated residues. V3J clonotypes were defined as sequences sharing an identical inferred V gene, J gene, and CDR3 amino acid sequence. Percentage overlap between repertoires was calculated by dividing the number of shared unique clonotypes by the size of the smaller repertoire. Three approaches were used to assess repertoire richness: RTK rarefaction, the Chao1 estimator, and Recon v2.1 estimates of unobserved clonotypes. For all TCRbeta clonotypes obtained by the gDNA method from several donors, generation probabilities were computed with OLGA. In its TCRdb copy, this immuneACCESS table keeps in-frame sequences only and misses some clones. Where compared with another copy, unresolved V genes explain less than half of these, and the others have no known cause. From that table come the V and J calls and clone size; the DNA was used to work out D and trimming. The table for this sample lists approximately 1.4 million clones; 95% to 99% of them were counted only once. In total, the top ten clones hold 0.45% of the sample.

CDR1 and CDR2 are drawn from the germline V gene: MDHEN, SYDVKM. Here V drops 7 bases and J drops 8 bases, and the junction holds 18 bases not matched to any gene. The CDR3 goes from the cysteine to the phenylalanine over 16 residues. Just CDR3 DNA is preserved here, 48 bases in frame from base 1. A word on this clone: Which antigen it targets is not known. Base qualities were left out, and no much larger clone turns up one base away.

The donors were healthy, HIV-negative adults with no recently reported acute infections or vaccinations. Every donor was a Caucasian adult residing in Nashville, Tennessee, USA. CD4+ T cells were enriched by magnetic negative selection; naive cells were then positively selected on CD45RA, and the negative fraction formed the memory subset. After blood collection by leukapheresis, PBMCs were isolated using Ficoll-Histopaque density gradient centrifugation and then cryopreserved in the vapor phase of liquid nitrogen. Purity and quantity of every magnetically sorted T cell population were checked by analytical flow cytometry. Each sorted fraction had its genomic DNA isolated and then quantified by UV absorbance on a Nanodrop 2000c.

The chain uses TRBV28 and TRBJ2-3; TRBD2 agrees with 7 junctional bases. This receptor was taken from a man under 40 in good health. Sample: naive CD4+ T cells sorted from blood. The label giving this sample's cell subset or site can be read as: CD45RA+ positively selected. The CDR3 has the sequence CASTSRGEGRSGTQYF. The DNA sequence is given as TGTGCCAGCACCTCTCGGGGGGAGGGCCGGTCGGGTACGCAGTATTTT.